Below, 22 T cell receptor beta chains from the same sample are listed, as sequenced in a study of Ad26.COV2.S vaccination and SARS-CoV-2 variants. Regarding treatment: 19 received Ad26.COV2.S at low or high dose, single or two shots; a few received placebo; per-sample allocation not given. The investigators took samples on day 63 after the first vaccine or placebo injection. TCRdb's table, derived via immunoSEQ multiplex PCR, lists solely in-frame clones and lacks some. The sample carries around 450,000 clones, roughly 89% recorded once. The material was peripheral blood, obtained in a trial of Ad26.COV2.S vaccine versus placebo. These receptors all stem from a person aged 18 to 65 who received the Ad26.COV2.S COVID-19 vaccine or a placebo.

V gene TRBV4-3 combines with J gene TRBJ2-1, with D possibly matching TRBD2 (6 bases). The CDR3 spans 15 residues. Germline V gene lookup returns CDR1 LGHNA and CDR2 YSLEER. The ends were cut back, 4 bases at V and 0 bases at J, with 10 bases in the middle. The CDR3 here is CASSRLASSYNEQFF. CDR3 DNA: TGCGCCAGCAGCCGTCTAGCGTCCTCCTACAATGAGCAGTTCTTC.

This clone has only a few counts. Germline is not matched at one junction end, which may reflect a read error. The J gene is TRBJ2-7, the V gene TRBV7-9, with 10 bases fitting TRBD1. CDR3 length: 15 amino acids. CDR1 is SEHNR and CDR2 is FQNEAQ in the germline V gene (reference sequence). The CDR3 DNA sequence: TGTGCCAGCAGCGTCCCGGGACAGGGGATAGGGTTGACGGACTTC. It encodes CASSVPGQGIGLTDF. Using reference TRBV7-9 and TRBJ2-7 for the parts outside the CDR3, the full variable domain is DTGVSQNPRHKITKRGQNVTFRCDPISEHNRLYWYRQTLGQGPEFLTYFQNEAQLEKSRLLSDRFSAERPKGSFSTLEIQRTEQGDSAMYLCASSVPGQGIGLTDFGPGTRLTVT.

V usage is TRBV3-1 (or the pseudogene TRBV3-2) and J usage is TRBJ1-1; tentative D call: TRBD1 (6 bases). Germline lookup yields CDR1 LGHDT and CDR2 YNNKEL (reference sequence). The CDR3 contains 12 residues. V gave up 10 bases and J gave up 4 bases, with 13 bases separating them. CDR3 sequence: CATQRGGTEAFF. CDR3 coding DNA: TGTGCCACCCAGAGGGGGGGCACTGAAGCTTTCTTT.

Written as DNA, the CDR3 is TGTGCCAGCAGTGAACTGTTGTTCTACGAGCAGTACGTC. Translated, it gives CASSELLFYEQYV. The chain couples TRBV2 to TRBJ2-7; D gene unclear. This CDR3 region has 13 residues. Germline V gives CDR1 SNHLY, CDR2 FYNNEI. Trimming cost V 2 bases and J 3 bases, with 8 bases left between them.

The gene calls are TRBV24-1 and TRBJ1-3, with 8 nucleotides matching TRBD1. Germline lookup yields CDR1 KGHDR and CDR2 SFDVKD. With 12 bases clipped from V and 3 bases from J, the junction kept 6 bases outside the gene matches. The CDR3 sequence is 13 residues long. The CDR3 is CASCGQGGNTIYF. The CDR3 bases are TGTGCCTCTTGCGGACAGGGTGGAAACACCATATATTTT.

This clone was seen just once. This sequence joins TRBV6-5 and TRBJ1-6; tentative D call: TRBD1 (5 bases). CDR1 is MNHEY, CDR2 SVGAGI, per germline. This CDR3 contains 16 residues. Between the trimmed V and J ends, which lost 1 base and 10 bases, there was a span of 17 bases. CDR3 region: CASSYLAGGDGSPLHF. The CDR3 DNA reads as TGTGCCAGCAGTTACTTGGCCGGGGGAGACGGGTCACCCCTCCACTTT.

The chain combines TRBV4-3 with TRBJ2-2; TRBD2 matches 10 bases. V lost 4 bases and J lost 4; bases outside the gene matches: 9. CDR3 length: 17 amino acids. Germline V lookup: CDR1 LGHNA, CDR2 YSLEER. The CDR3 reads CASSPMGLAGVTGELFF. The DNA of the CDR3 is TGCGCCAGCAGCCCTATGGGGCTAGCGGGAGTCACCGGGGAGCTGTTTTTT.

This clone has just one count. The chain recombines TRBV19 with TRBJ1-2; TRBD1 might be the D (6 bases). This CDR3 is 14 amino acids long. Germline V gives CDR1 LNHDA, CDR2 SQIVND (reference sequence). The ends were cut back, 10 bases at V and 2 bases at J, with 17 bases in the middle. The CDR3 DNA reads TGTGCCATCAATCTGCAGGGGATAAACTATGGCTACACCTTC. Translating it yields CAINLQGINYGYTF.

In DNA form, the CDR3 reads TGTGCCAGTAGTATCGGCGCCGGGTTCCAGCCCCAGCATTTT. It specifies CASSIGAGFQPQHF. The chain couples TRBV19 to TRBJ1-5; D is uncertain. Looked up from germline, CDR1 is LNHDA and CDR2 is SQIVND (reference sequence). The V end lost 3 bases, the J end lost 7 bases, and 13 bases lay between the germline ends. The CDR3 totals 14 residues. The full variable domain, in which reference TRBV19 and TRBJ1-5 provide the parts outside the CDR3, is DGGITQSPKYLFRKEGQNVTLSCEQNLNHDAMYWYRQDPGQGLRLIYYSQIVNDFQKGDIAEGYSVSREKKESFPLTVTSAQKNPTAFYLCASSIGAGFQPQHFGDGTRLSIL.

J is TRBJ1-4 and V is TRBV6-2 or TRBV6-3; 10 bases map to TRBD1. Trimming cost V 4 bases and J 7 bases; bases outside gene matches: 9. The CDR3 extends over 16 amino acids. In germline, CDR1 is MNHEY, CDR2 SVGEGT. This chain's CDR3 is CASSSGRRTGGEKLFF. The DNA for the CDR3 is TGTGCCAGCAGTTCGGGAAGAAGGACAGGGGGTGAAAAACTGTTTTTT.

The J gene is TRBJ2-1, the V gene TRBV5-5; D unresolved. The CDR3 runs 16 residues. The V end lost 1 base, the J end lost 3 bases, and 14 bases lay between the germline ends. The germline V gene has CDR1 SGHKS and CDR2 YYEKEE (reference sequence). The CDR3 is CASSLYPDLYYNEQFF. The CDR3 DNA reads TGTGCCAGCAGCTTGTATCCCGATCTTTACTACAATGAGCAGTTCTTC.

V is TRBV19 and J is TRBJ2-1; 9 bases line up with TRBD1. The germline V gene encodes CDR1 LNHDA and CDR2 SQIVND (reference sequence). The CDR3 runs 17 residues. The V gene end was trimmed by 8 bases and the J gene end by 5 bases; junction bases not matched to a gene: 16. The CDR3: CASALPPGQGKDNEQFF. CDR3 DNA sequence: TGTGCCAGTGCCCTCCCTCCGGGACAGGGAAAAGACAATGAGCAGTTCTTC. The complete variable domain, with remaining parts taken from reference TRBV19 and TRBJ2-1, reads DGGITQSPKYLFRKEGQNVTLSCEQNLNHDAMYWYRQDPGQGLRLIYYSQIVNDFQKGDIAEGYSVSREKKESFPLTVTSAQKNPTAFYLCASALPPGQGKDNEQFFGPGTRLTVL.

The V gene is TRBV5-6, the J gene TRBJ1-6; D is uncertain. V lost 4 bases and J 6 bases, leaving 11 bases between the germline ends. The CDR3 spans 14 residues. CDR1 is SGHDT, CDR2 YYEEEE, per germline. The DNA for the CDR3 is TGTGCCAGCAGCATACAGAGCCCTAATTCACCCCTCCACTTT. Amino acid sequence: CASSIQSPNSPLHF. The full variable domain, rest sourced from reference TRBV5-6 and TRBJ1-6, is DAGVTQSPTHLIKTRGQQVTLRCSPKSGHDTVSWYQQALGQGPQFIFQYYEEEERQRGNFPDRFSGHQFPNYSSELNVNALLLGDSALYLCASSIQSPNSPLHFGNGTRLTVT.

The chain employs TRBV6-5 and TRBJ1-1, with TRBD1 matching 7 bases. Germline lookup yields CDR1 MNHEY and CDR2 SVGAGI. V was pared by 0 bases and J by 7 bases, with 5 bases of the junction left unmatched. The CDR3 contains 14 residues. The CDR3 DNA is TGTGCCAGCAGTTACTCGAAGGGGGCAATTGAAGCTTTCTTT. This translates into CASSYSKGAIEAFF.

This clone was observed a handful of times. The chain joins TRBV30 to TRBJ1-4; D is perhaps TRBD1 (5 bases). The germline V gene encodes CDR1 GTSNPN and CDR2 SVGIG (reference sequence). The CDR3 extends over 15 amino acids. With 2 bases removed from V and 3 bases from J, the gap between germline ends came to 13 bases. The CDR3 DNA sequence: TGTGCCTGGAGTAAGGGGTGGAGTGCTAATGAAAAACTGTTTTTT. This sequence encodes CAWSKGWSANEKLFF.

This rearrangement joins TRBV3-1 (or the pseudogene TRBV3-2) to TRBJ1-3; possible D gene TRBD1, 6 bases. Germline assignment: CDR1 LGHDT and CDR2 YNNKEL (reference sequence). V lost 4 bases to trimming and J lost 0 bases, with 10 bases between them. CDR3 length equals 15 residues. Here the CDR3 reads CASSRTGSSGNTIYF. The CDR3, as DNA: TGTGCCAGCAGCCGAACAGGGAGCTCTGGAAACACCATATATTTT.

The chain carries TRBV12-5 and TRBJ2-2; D gene unclear. V shed 1 base and J shed 3 bases, with 3 bases lying between them. CDR1 and CDR2 (germline): LGHNT, FRNRAP. The CDR3 contains 13 residues. In DNA, the CDR3 is TGTGCTAGTGGTTTGGGGGACACCGGGGAGCTGTTTTTT. It translates to CASGLGDTGELFF. Full variable domain (missing parts from reference TRBV12-5 and TRBJ2-2): DARVTQTPRHKVTEMGQEVTMRCQPILGHNTVFWYRQTMMQGLELLAYFRNRAPLDDSGMPKDRFSAEMPDATLATLKIQPSEPRDSAVYFCASGLGDTGELFFGEGSRLTVL.

J is TRBJ1-4 and V is TRBV28; D possibly corresponds to TRBD1 (6 bases). V was trimmed by 2 bases and J by 8 bases, leaving 12 bases between them. The CDR3 covers 14 residues. Looked up from germline, CDR1 is MDHEN and CDR2 is SYDVKM. The CDR3 DNA reads as TGTGCCAGCAGTTTACCAGGGGCTGGAGAAAAACTGTTTTTT. Translation gives CASSLPGAGEKLFF.

CDR3 bases: TGCGCCAGCAGCCAAGAAGGCGTGGGCGGCTACACCTTC. It encodes CASSQEGVGGYTF. The V and J genes are TRBV4-3 and TRBJ1-2, with D unclear. CDR3 size: 13 residues. Per the germline V gene, CDR1 is LGHNA and CDR2 is YSLEER. Trimming stripped 0 bases from V and 8 bases from J, with 10 bases between.

This chain links TRBV2 with TRBJ2-3; D is ambiguous. This CDR3 is built from 14 residues. CDR1 is SNHLY, CDR2 FYNNEI, per germline. V lost 4 bases and J 0 bases, leaving 8 bases between the germline ends. CDR3 in amino acids: CASSVITSTDTQYF. Written as DNA, the CDR3 is TGTGCCAGCAGTGTAATTACTAGCACAGATACGCAGTATTTT.

This clone was seen once. The chain carries TRBV20-1 and TRBJ2-7; TRBD1 agrees at 12 bases. J gave up 6 bases and V 6 bases, and 9 bases lay outside the gene matches. The germline gives CDR1 DFQATT, CDR2 SNEGSKA (reference sequence). The CDR3 is made up of 14 amino acids. CDR3 nucleotide sequence: TGCAGTGCGAGTTCCGGGACAGGGGGCTTCGAGCAGTACGTC. This translates into CSASSGTGGFEQYV.

This rearrangement joins TRBV6-6 to TRBJ1-3; a possible D gene is TRBD1 (5 bases). Per germline, CDR1 MNHNY and CDR2 SVGAGI (reference sequence). V lost 6 bases and J lost 0, with 12 bases in between. The CDR3 covers 15 residues. The CDR3 DNA sequence: TGTGCCAGCAGGACCACAGGTTCCTCTGGAAACACCATATATTTT. As protein: CASRTTGSSGNTIYF.